This record covers a single T cell receptor beta chain. This clonotype has a count of ten or more. This receptor's antigen is unknown. It has no much larger one-base neighbor in the sample; base qualities were not kept. This sample stems from a study (dated by TCRdb to about 2015). About the full investigation: Whether tumor-infiltrating Tregs in breast cancer are recruited from blood Tregs or converted in situ from other CD4+ T cell subsets was tested. General study outcomes and caveats: Tumor memory CD4+ T cell TCR gene usage clustered with blood and lymph node memory CD4+ cells and lymph node naive CD4+ cells. The TCR alpha and beta sequences of tumor-infiltrating Tregs showed the greatest overlap with tumor naive CD4+ T cells, followed by blood naive CD4+ T cells. Rather than covering whole repertoires, validation in the larger cohort was restricted to a single TCR beta V-J rearrangement.

Amplification of full-length TCR variable regions was done by 5' RACE PCR using constant-region reverse primers, and this step was followed by semi-nested PCR with Nested Universal Primer A. The ReliaPrep RNA Cell Miniprep System was used to extract total RNA, which was then reverse transcribed into 5'RACE-ready cDNA with the SMARTer RACE 5'/3' Kit. Multiplex adaptors were used to barcode full-length TCR alpha and beta libraries, and the barcoded libraries were sequenced on an Illumina MiSeq. The paper's data handling went like this. For each of nine subset-tissue groups, sequencing data from the five patients were pooled, and the groups were then compared using unsupervised clustering of TCR gene usage. The Morisita-Horn index, with shared sequences weighted by their contribution to each repertoire, was used to calculate repertoire similarity. TCRdb took the public reads, trimmed them with fastp at Q25, ran MiXCR for clone calling and kept in-frame beta chains. Identical CDR3 proteins give one entry, which carries the most common genes and DNA. The V and J calls here are based on TCRdb, not the publication. This sample is represented by about 32,000 distinct CDR3 sequences; approximately 25% of them were singletons. The ten most abundant clones make up approximately 4.3% of the sample.

CD4+CD45RO+CD25- cells were isolated as memory CD4+ T cells. Tregs, naive and memory CD4+ T cells from tumor, blood and ipsilateral draining lymph nodes of a handful of breast cancer patients underwent full-length TCR alpha and beta sequencing. Ficoll density gradient centrifugation was used to isolate mononuclear cells from either lymph nodes or around 50 ml of peripheral blood. A purity exceeding 90% was confirmed by FACS for the sorted cell populations. A distance of 11 bases separates the germline ends of V and J, which lose 4 bases and 4 bases respectively. The CDR3 spans 13 residues, from the cysteine through the phenylalanine. The kept DNA is CDR3 alone, 39 bases in frame from the first base. The germline V gene provides CDR1 SGHVS and CDR2 FNYEAQ.

This receptor was taken from a female donor with breast cancer. Input material: memory CD4+ T cells sorted from blood. Reading the label with the study, this specimen's cell subset or site is: memory CD4+ T cells, CD4+CD45RO+CD25-. The receptor chain draws on TRBV7-6 and TRBJ2-7; the D segment cannot be called with confidence. The DNA is as follows: TGTGCCAGCAGCTCCGAGCGCGGTTACGAGCAGTACTTC. Its protein reads: CASSSERGYEQYF.